The present TCR beta chain was sequenced within a study of blood T cell repertoires in COVID-19 (dated by TCRdb to 2019 to 2021). Context from the whole study: Samples covering the acute and convalescent phases of COVID-19 were provided by collaborators in the United States, Italy and Spain. The prospective study material was composed of cDNA or gDNA derived from T cells, B-cell-depleted T cells, or PBMCs. Subjects who had been exposed to COVID-19, were actively infected with it, or had recovered from it provided the deeply sampled blood TCRbeta repertoires that made up the dataset. The repertoires were released in a freely available public database intended as a resource for research on the immune response to SARS-CoV-2. Samples came from the ongoing ImmuneRACE study (first 160 participants) plus 1,254 subjects from 6 global collaborators. Nearly every sample came with metadata listing a de-identified subject ID, COVID-19 status, age in years and sex. Where HLA class I and class II types were available, the types were taken from metadata supplied by the sample provider, not from assay-based typing. Results the study describes overall, beyond this receptor: Clinical and demographic metadata were provided uncurated, with the amount varying by source and participant.

With respect to this clone: Its binding antigen is unknown. No base-level quality is on record; no much larger clone is a single base apart.

TCRbeta CDR3 regions were amplified from genomic DNA by means of the immunoSEQ Assay, a bias-controlled multiplex PCR. In the source study's methods: The number of nucleated cells in each sample was estimated by amplification of reference gene primers within the assay. Sequence reads were collapsed and filtered to measure the absolute abundance of every unique TCRbeta CDR3 rearrangement. For each sample, productive Simpson clonality was calculated by taking the square root of Simpson's diversity index across productive rearrangements. In TCRdb, the immuneACCESS table is reduced to in-frame sequences with V and J assigned. These tables do not hold every clone; where another copy was compared, an unresolved V gene accounts for under half, and the others remain unexplained. Clone size and V and J calls were adopted from that table, with D and trimming inferred from the DNA. The sample records some 390,000 clones, under 90% of which are singletons. The top ten clones comprise less than 2% of the sample.

Participants in the prospective study were enrolled through a virtual design, were aged roughly 18 to 90 years, and lived in approximately 25 United States geographic areas. In the prospective study, participants were assigned to cohorts based on the clinical history participants reported in a screening survey and a study questionnaire. Recovered participants in ImmuneRACE Cohort 3 were defined as having two consecutive negative NP/OP PCR tests, clearance from a healthcare professional, or resolution of symptoms. In the prospective study, whole blood, serum and a nasopharyngeal or oropharyngeal swab were collected from each participant by mobile phlebotomists. Prospective study participants could optionally give additional blood draws and questionnaires over an approximately two-month period. Blood samples from the prospective study were shipped frozen or at room temperature prior to DNA extraction.

Per the germline V gene (reference sequence), MNHEY is the CDR1 and SMNVEV is the CDR2. The germline ends are 14 bases apart after V is trimmed by 4 bases and J by 5 bases. There are 14 amino acids in the CDR3, from cysteine to phenylalanine inclusive. Only the CDR3 part of the read is kept: 42 bases, read in frame from the first base. The chain links TRBV27 with TRBJ1-1; a weak D assignment points to TRBD1 (6 bases agree). The sequence was collected from a woman aged 25 to 39 who had recovered from COVID-19. Sequenced sample: PBMCs or T cells enriched from blood (not recorded which). The DNA is as follows: TGTGCCAGCAGTTACAGGGCGAGGAGGACTGAAGCTTTCTTT. This sequence encodes CASSYRARRTEAFF.